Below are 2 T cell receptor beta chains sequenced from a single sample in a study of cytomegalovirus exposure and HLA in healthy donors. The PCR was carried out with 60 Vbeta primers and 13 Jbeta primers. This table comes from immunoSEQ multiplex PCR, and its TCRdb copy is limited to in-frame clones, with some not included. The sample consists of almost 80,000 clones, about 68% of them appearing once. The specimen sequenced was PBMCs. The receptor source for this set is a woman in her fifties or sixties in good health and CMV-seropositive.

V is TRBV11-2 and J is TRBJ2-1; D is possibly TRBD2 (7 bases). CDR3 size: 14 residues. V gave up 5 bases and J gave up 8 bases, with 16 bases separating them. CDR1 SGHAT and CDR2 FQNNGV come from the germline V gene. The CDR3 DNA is TGTGCCAGCAGCCGAGGGAGGGGGGGGGATGAGCAGTTCTTC. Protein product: CASSRGRGGDEQFF.

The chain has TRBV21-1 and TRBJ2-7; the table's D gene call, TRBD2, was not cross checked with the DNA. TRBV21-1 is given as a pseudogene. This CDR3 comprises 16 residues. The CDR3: CASSKAEDLGSYEQYF. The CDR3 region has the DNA TGTGCCAGCAGCAAAGCTGAGGATCTCGGGTCCTACGAGCAGTACTTC.